What follows are 17 T cell receptor beta chains derived from one specimen sequenced in a study of PD-L1 blockade in urothelial cancer. Here immunoSEQ multiplex PCR was the method, and the copy in TCRdb shows in-frame clones only, minus some. The table shows approximately 44,000 clones, with about 90% occurring only once. The time point denotes: peripheral blood 6 weeks after treatment start. The sequencing here drew on PBMCs, taken around atezolizumab (anti-PD-L1) treatment. The receptors derive from a man between 65 and 79 years old with urothelial cancer.

The chain has TRBV18 and TRBJ2-1, with 7 bases aligning to TRBD2. Germline assignment: CDR1 KGHSH and CDR2 LQKENI. Trimming cost V 6 bases and J 2 bases; bases outside gene matches: 4. The CDR3 contains 14 residues. The CDR3 DNA reads as TGTGCCAGCTCCGCTAGCGGAACCTACAATGAGCAGTTCTTC. Translation: CASSASGTYNEQFF.

The chain combines TRBV30 with TRBJ2-7, with D unclear. Between the trimmed V and J ends, which lost 0 bases and 3 bases, there was a span of 12 bases. The V gene's germline CDR1 is GTSNPN and CDR2 SVGIG (reference sequence). The CDR3 runs 14 residues. CDR3 DNA sequence: TGTGCCTGGAGTGTAAGTAGTCTTAGCTACGAGCAGTACTTC. Amino acids: CAWSVSSLSYEQYF.

The chain carries TRBV19 and TRBJ1-5, with D hard to call. CDR1 is LNHDA, CDR2 SQIVND, per germline (reference sequence). The V and J ends lost 2 bases and 5 bases respectively, with 13 bases between them. This CDR3 is 15 amino acids long. CDR3 residues: CASSIIDGKYQPQHF. The CDR3 DNA reads TGTGCCAGTAGTATAATCGACGGGAAGTATCAGCCCCAGCATTTT.

This chain uses TRBV10-3 with TRBJ2-3; TRBD2 agrees at 7 bases. Germline V gene lookup returns CDR1 ENHRY and CDR2 SYGVKD. The CDR3 has 15 residues. Trimming cost V 3 bases and J 1 base; bases outside gene matches: 4. DNA of the CDR3: TGTGCCATCAGTGATCGGGGAGGGGGCACAGATACGCAGTATTTT. It yields the protein CAISDRGGGTDTQYF.

The chain joins TRBV18 to TRBJ1-2; 9 bases are a match to TRBD1. The germline CDR1 and CDR2 sequences are KGHSH and LQKENI. J was trimmed by 5 bases and V by 3 bases; bases with no gene match: 10. The CDR3 consists of 16 residues. The CDR3 nucleotides are TGTGCCAGCTCACCGGAAAGGACAGGGGCAGGGTATGGCTACACCTTC. Amino acid sequence: CASSPERTGAGYGYTF.

V usage is TRBV10-3 and J usage is TRBJ2-3; 9 bases fit TRBD1. CDR3 length: 12 residues. Trimming took 10 bases from V and 4 from J; bases not matched to a gene: 3. The germline gives CDR1 ENHRY, CDR2 SYGVKD. For the CDR3, the DNA is TGTGCCACTCGACAGGGGGCAGATACGCAGTATTTT. It is translated as CATRQGADTQYF.

The rearrangement uses TRBV7-9 and TRBJ2-7; no reliable D call. The germline V and J ends were trimmed by 5 bases and 3 bases, with 11 bases remaining between them. There are 13 residues in the CDR3. CDR1 and CDR2 (germline): SEHNR, FQNEAQ (reference sequence). This CDR3 reads CASSPTLGYEQYF. CDR3 DNA sequence: TGTGCCAGCAGCCCGACACTGGGCTACGAGCAGTACTTC.

The gene calls are TRBV14 and TRBJ2-1; D possibly corresponds to TRBD1 (7 bases). Between the trimmed V and J ends, which lost 2 bases and 9 bases, there was a span of 17 bases. This CDR3 spans 15 amino acids. Germline V gene lookup returns CDR1 SGHDN and CDR2 FVKESK. The DNA for the CDR3 is TGTGCCAGCAGCCAAACGACAGGGACTGGGGGTGAGCAGTTCTTC. This codes for CASSQTTGTGGEQFF.

This clone was detected only a few times. The chain carries TRBV5-6 and TRBJ1-2; 8 positions match TRBD1. Germline lookup yields CDR1 SGHDT and CDR2 YYEEEE. The length of the CDR3 is 13 residues. With 4 bases clipped from V and 7 bases from J, the junction kept 6 bases outside the gene matches. The CDR3 region has the DNA TGTGCCAGCAGCCCGGACAGGGAGGTTGGCTACACCTTC. This translates into CASSPDREVGYTF.

V gene TRBV27 combines with J gene TRBJ2-7; 7 bases match TRBD1. Germline CDR1 is MNHEY and CDR2 is SMNVEV (reference sequence). V gave up 7 bases and J gave up 1 base; unmatched junction bases: 4. The CDR3 is 13 amino acids. DNA for the CDR3: TGTGCCAGCAAGACAGGGAAGTCCTACGAGCAGTACTTC. Encoded protein: CASKTGKSYEQYF.

The rearrangement links TRBV6-1 to TRBJ2-3; 11 bases fit TRBD2. CDR1 is MNHNS and CDR2 is SASEGT in the germline V gene. Trimming at V came to 4 bases and at J to 5 bases, leaving 8 bases not matched to a gene. This CDR3 has 16 residues. The CDR3 DNA is TGTGCCAGCAGTGGAGGGACTAGCGGTCTTCGAGATACGCAGTATTTT. Its translation: CASSGGTSGLRDTQYF.

This rearrangement joins TRBV28 to TRBJ2-3; D remains unclear. Per germline, CDR1 MDHEN and CDR2 SYDVKM. The CDR3 consists of 14 residues. V gave up 2 bases and J gave up 8 bases, with 14 bases separating them. CDR3 coding DNA: TGTGCCAGCAGTTTAGCCCACCCCCCGGGTACGCAGTATTTT. Its protein product is CASSLAHPPGTQYF.

The chain links TRBV27 to TRBJ1-2; 10 bases agree with TRBD1. The CDR3 is 15 amino acids. Germline V gives CDR1 MNHEY, CDR2 SMNVEV (reference sequence). V lost 5 bases, J lost 5 bases, and 8 bases stayed unmatched. CDR3 loop: CASSGRQGAIYGYTF. CDR3 DNA sequence: TGTGCCAGCAGTGGTCGACAGGGGGCTATTTATGGCTACACCTTC.

This clone was observed a single time. The chain couples TRBV28 to TRBJ1-2; the D is unclear. Germline values: CDR1 MDHEN, CDR2 SYDVKM. The CDR3 is 13 residues long. V was cut by 4 bases and J by 1 base, with 7 bases left in between. In nucleotides, the CDR3 is TGTGCCAGCAGTTGGGCAGTTAACTATGGCTACACCTTC. This codes for CASSWAVNYGYTF.

The chain couples TRBV11-2 to TRBJ1-1; maybe TRBD1 (6 bases). Trimming took off 3 bases at V and 0 bases at J, with 14 bases between the two ends. The germline gives CDR1 SGHAT, CDR2 FQNNGV. The CDR3 spans 16 residues. The CDR3 protein is CASSLGAHSMNTEAFF. CDR3 nucleotides: TGTGCCAGCAGCTTGGGGGCGCATTCCATGAACACTGAAGCTTTCTTT.

The chain links TRBV28 to TRBJ1-2; D unclear. The germline V and J ends were trimmed by 2 bases and 7 bases, with 8 bases remaining between them. The CDR3 contains 12 residues. Germline V gene sequence: CDR1 MDHEN, CDR2 SYDVKM. CDR3 residues: CASSLRVAGYTF. The CDR3 bases are TGTGCCAGCAGTTTACGGGTTGCTGGCTACACCTTC.

V gene TRBV7-8 combines with J gene TRBJ2-2, with D perhaps TRBD2 (5 bases). The V end was cut by 5 bases, the J end by 6 bases, with 16 bases between. Germline CDR1 is SGHVS and CDR2 is FQNEAQ. The CDR3 length is 15 residues. DNA of the CDR3: TGTGCCAGCAGCCACAGAGGGCAGGCCCCCGGGGAGCTGTTTTTT. This sequence encodes CASSHRGQAPGELFF.